This TCR beta chain was obtained from a study of T cells of healthy individuals. The CDR3 is made up of 15 amino acids. CDR1 and CDR2 (germline): SGHTA, FQGNSA. V lost 0 bases, J lost 5 bases, and 14 bases lay in between. TCRdb fed the 5' RACE reads into MiXCR, producing one record per CDR3 protein. The sample consists of around 63,000 distinct CDR3 sequences, about 17% of them appearing once. This clonotype was recorded a few times. The rearrangement joins TRBV7-2 to TRBJ2-7, with TRBD2 as a possible D gene (5 bases). The TCR was taken from a human donor in good health. CDR3 sequence: CASSLALLSSDEQYF. The CDR3 nucleotides are TGTGCCAGCAGCTTAGCGCTGTTGAGTAGCGACGAGCAGTACTTC.